This paragraph covers one TCR beta chain sequence. Its antigen is not identified. This sample was taken from a study of T cells in Graves' hyperthyroidism and ophthalmopathy. Whole-study findings and limits: Ophthalmopathy, which appeared later, was predicted by the model a median about 6 months before onset. Blood also held most thyroid clonotypes expanded beyond 0.001.

Patients affected by ophthalmopathy presented a Clinical Activity Score of at least 3, a NOSPECS grade of at least 4, and disease duration below 3 months. Source material for PBMCs was more than 7.5 ml fresh peripheral blood. Germline CDR1 reads SGHAT; CDR2 reads FQNNGV. V gave up 2 bases and J gave up 6 bases, with 20 bases separating them. There are 16 residues in the CDR3. RNA transcripts were the template for amplifying TCR beta CDR3 regions. The TCR CDR3 first-round RT-PCR relied on the HTBI primer set. Each CDR3 protein is one row after TCRdb ran MiXCR on the multiplex PCR reads. This sample carries around 500,000 distinct CDR3 sequences, about 20% of them seen once, and the ten largest clones take 49%.

Sequenced: blood. The source is a woman aged 70 to 79 with Graves' ophthalmopathy. The V call is TRBV11-2, the J call TRBJ2-7, with D unclear. CDR3 residues: CASSLPNSPPDAEQYF. The CDR3 DNA sequence: TGTGCCAGCAGCTTACCAAACAGTCCCCCCGATGCCGAGCAGTACTTC. Variable domain in full (rest from reference TRBV11-2 and TRBJ2-7): EAGVAQSPRYKIIEKRQSVAFWCNPISGHATLYWYQQILGQGPKLLIQFQNNGVVDDSQLPKDRFSAERLKGVDSTLKIQPAKLEDSAVYLCASSLPNSPPDAEQYFGPGTRLTVT.